This T cell receptor (beta chain) originates from a study of T-cell reconstitution after alpha-beta-depleted transplantation in children. Study-level findings and limits: T-cell counts and diversity were attributed mostly to newly produced T cells one year after transplant. Diversity of TCRbeta at day 60 was high in some patients, arising from surviving recipient T cells and thymic progenitors.

This clonotype came up many times. Antigen specificity is unknown. V was trimmed by 3 bases and J by 6 bases, leaving 18 bases between them. Germline V gene data show CDR1 as MNHEY and CDR2 as SMNVEV (reference sequence). The length of the CDR3 is 16 residues. Unique molecular identifiers featured in how the TCRbeta library was prepared. In TCRdb, the PCR reads were re-called with MiXCR into one record per CDR3 protein. The data show 900,000 or so distinct CDR3 sequences, about 15% seen once. The specimen was PBMCs, mostly from graft donor cells, collected 360 days after TCRalphabeta/CD19-depleted stem cell transplant. The chain has TRBV27 and TRBJ2-4; tentatively, D is TRBD2 (6 bases). This receptor was obtained from a male patient aged 10 to 17 who had a stem cell transplant for acute lymphoblastic leukemia, so the T cells may come from the graft donor. The CDR3: CASSFLAPQGGNIQYF. The CDR3 nucleotides are TGTGCCAGCAGTTTCTTAGCCCCCCAGGGAGGAAACATTCAGTACTTC.